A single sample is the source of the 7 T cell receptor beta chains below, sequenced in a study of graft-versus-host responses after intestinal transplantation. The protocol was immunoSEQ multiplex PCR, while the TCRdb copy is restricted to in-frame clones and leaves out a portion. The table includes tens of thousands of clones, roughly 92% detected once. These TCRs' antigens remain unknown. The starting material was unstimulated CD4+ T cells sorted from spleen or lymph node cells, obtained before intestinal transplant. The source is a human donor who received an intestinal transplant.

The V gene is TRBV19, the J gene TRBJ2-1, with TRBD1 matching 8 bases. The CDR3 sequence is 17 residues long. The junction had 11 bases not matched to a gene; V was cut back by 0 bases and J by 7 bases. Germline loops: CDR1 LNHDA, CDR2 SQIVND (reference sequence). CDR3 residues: CASSIDKGRGRQNEQFF. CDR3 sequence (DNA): TGTGCCAGTAGTATAGATAAGGGCAGGGGGCGTCAGAATGAGCAGTTCTTC.

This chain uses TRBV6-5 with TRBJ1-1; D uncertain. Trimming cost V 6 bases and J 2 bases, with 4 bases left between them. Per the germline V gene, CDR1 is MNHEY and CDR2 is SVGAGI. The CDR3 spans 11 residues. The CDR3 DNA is TGTGCCAGCAGATACAACACTGAAGCTTTCTTT. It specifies CASRYNTEAFF.

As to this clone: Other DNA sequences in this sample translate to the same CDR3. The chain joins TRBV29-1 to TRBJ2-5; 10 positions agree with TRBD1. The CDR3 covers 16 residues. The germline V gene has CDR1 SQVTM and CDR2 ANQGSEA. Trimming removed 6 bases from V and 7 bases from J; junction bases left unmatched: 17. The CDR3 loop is CSVENHTTGGFRTQYF. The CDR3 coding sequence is TGCAGCGTCGAGAATCATACGACAGGGGGCTTTCGGACCCAGTACTTC.

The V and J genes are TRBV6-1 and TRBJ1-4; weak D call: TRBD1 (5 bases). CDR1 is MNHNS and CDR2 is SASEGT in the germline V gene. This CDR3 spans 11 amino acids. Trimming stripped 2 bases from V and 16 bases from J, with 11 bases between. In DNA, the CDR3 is TGTGCCAGCAGTGAATCGGGGCCGGCGTTTTTT. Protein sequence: CASSESGPAFF.

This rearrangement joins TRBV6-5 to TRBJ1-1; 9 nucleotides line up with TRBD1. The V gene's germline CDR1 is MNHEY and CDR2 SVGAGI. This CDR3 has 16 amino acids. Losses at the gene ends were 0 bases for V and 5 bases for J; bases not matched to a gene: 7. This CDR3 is CASSYSRDRVKTEAFF. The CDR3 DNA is TGTGCCAGCAGTTACTCACGGGACAGGGTAAAGACTGAAGCTTTCTTT.

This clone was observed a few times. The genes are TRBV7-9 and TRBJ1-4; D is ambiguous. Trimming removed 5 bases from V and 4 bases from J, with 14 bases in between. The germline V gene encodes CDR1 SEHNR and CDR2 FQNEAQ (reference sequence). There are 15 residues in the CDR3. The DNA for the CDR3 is TGTGCCAGCAGCCGTAGGATTAGCGGTAATGAAAAACTGTTTTTT. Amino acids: CASSRRISGNEKLFF.

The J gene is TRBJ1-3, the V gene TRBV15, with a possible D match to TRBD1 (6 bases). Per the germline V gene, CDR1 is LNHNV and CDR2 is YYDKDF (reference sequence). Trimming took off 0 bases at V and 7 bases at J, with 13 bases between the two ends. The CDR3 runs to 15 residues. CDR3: CATSRDFSRGNTIYF. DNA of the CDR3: TGTGCCACCAGCAGAGACTTCTCCAGGGGCAACACCATATATTTT.